One and the same sample provided the 11 T cell receptor beta chains below, sequenced in a study of regulatory T cells in long-lasting Graves disease. CDR3 regions were amplified by Arm-PCR using iRepertoire HTBI primers to build TCR beta libraries. TCRdb re-called the multiplex PCR reads with MiXCR, one entry per CDR3 protein. This table has a few hundred thousand distinct CDR3 sequences, 22% appearing once. Time point described: persistent/refractory GD, antithyroid drugs over 5 years with positive TRAb. The TCR library used RNA extracted from PBMCs. This sample comprised peripheral blood mononuclear cells (PBMCs), obtained when the disease was refractory, from a patient treated with antithyroid drugs. The receptors were sampled from a female donor with Graves disease.

The chain uses TRBV28 and TRBJ1-5, with D hard to call. The CDR3 runs 15 residues. Trimming took 5 bases from V and 0 from J, leaving 11 bases between them. Looked up from germline, CDR1 is MDHEN and CDR2 is SYDVKM. The CDR3 spells CASSGRKNSNQPQHF. CDR3 bases: TGTGCCAGCAGTGGACGGAAGAATAGCAATCAGCCCCAGCATTTT. Full variable domain (missing parts from reference TRBV28 and TRBJ1-5): DVKVTQSSRYLVKRTGEKVFLECVQDMDHENMFWYRQDPGLGLRLIYFSYDVKMKEKGDIPEGYSVSREKKERFSLILESASTNQTSMYLCASSGRKNSNQPQHFGDGTRLSIL.

Regarding this clonotype: At one boundary the junction diverges from the germline segment, which might be a read error. The chain employs TRBV28 and TRBJ2-7; D is unclear. The CDR3 contains 15 residues. In germline, CDR1 is MDHEN, CDR2 SYDVKM. CDR3 nucleotides: TGCGCCGGCAGTTTAGGGTTCATAACAAGCTACGAGCAGTACTTC. Its protein product is CAGSLGFITSYEQYF.

This chain uses TRBV15 with TRBJ2-2, with 8 bases fitting TRBD1. V lost 0 bases and J lost 6; bases outside the gene matches: 9. Germline CDR1 LNHNV, CDR2 YYDKDF (reference sequence). This CDR3 has 17 residues. This chain's CDR3 is CATSRDPPGGKAGELFF. Here the CDR3 DNA reads TGTGCCACCAGCAGAGATCCGCCAGGGGGCAAGGCCGGGGAGCTGTTTTTT.

This clonotype was detected ten times or more. The genes are TRBV20-1 and TRBJ2-7; D remains unclear. Trimming took off 6 bases at V and 3 bases at J, with 15 bases between the two ends. The CDR3 is 13 residues long. Germline-derived CDR1 and CDR2 are DFQATT and SNEGSKA (reference sequence). CDR3 region: CSAPFRADYEQYF. DNA for the CDR3: TGCAGTGCCCCCTTCCGGGCCGACTACGAGCAGTACTTC.

This clonotype has a single count. One junction end disagrees with the germline gene, perhaps due to a read error. V and J are TRBV27 and TRBJ2-7; 8 nucleotides line up with TRBD2. Germline CDR1 and CDR2: MNHEY and SMNVEV (reference sequence). CDR3 length equals 14 residues. The CDR3: CASGLASGGSEQYF. The CDR3 DNA follows: TGTGCCAGCGGTTTGGCGAGCGGGGGAAGCGAGCAGTACTTC.

The chain links TRBV20-1 to TRBJ1-2; D is perhaps TRBD1 (5 bases). V lost 3 bases, J lost 4 bases, and 12 bases lay in between. The CDR3 totals 13 residues. From germline, CDR1 is DFQATT and CDR2 SNEGSKA (reference sequence). CDR3 in amino acids: CSASPGQAYGYTF. The CDR3 DNA sequence: TGCAGTGCTAGTCCAGGGCAGGCCTATGGCTACACCTTC.

Note on this clonotype: An end of the junction differs from the germline gene, which may be a read error. The CDR3 region is CASGVSRNYGYTF. DNA of the CDR3: TGTGCCAGCGGCGTTTCTAGAAACTATGGCTACACCTTC. The V and J genes are TRBV9 and TRBJ1-2; D gene ambiguous. The CDR3 totals 13 residues. The germline V gene encodes CDR1 SGDLS and CDR2 YYNGEE.

This clonotype showed up just a few times. The chain links TRBV14 to TRBJ2-7; a weak D match, TRBD1 (6 bases). Per the germline V gene, CDR1 is SGHDN and CDR2 is FVKESK. The ends were cut back, 3 bases at V and 0 bases at J, with 12 bases in the middle. The CDR3 is 15 amino acids. The CDR3 is CASSQIDRSSYEQYF. CDR3 nucleotide sequence: TGTGCCAGCAGCCAGATCGACAGGAGCTCCTACGAGCAGTACTTC.

This clonotype has a count of ten or more. This chain uses TRBV20-1 with TRBJ1-2, with TRBD1 as a possible D gene (6 bases). Between the trimmed V and J ends, which lost 6 bases and 14 bases, there was a span of 19 bases. The length of the CDR3 is 11 residues. Looked up from germline, CDR1 is DFQATT and CDR2 is SNEGSKA (reference sequence). The CDR3, as DNA: TGCAGTGCAGCCCCGGACAGCGTTTGGACCTTC. Its protein product is CSAAPDSVWTF.

This clonotype has just a few counts. The CDR3 reads CASSIPPGRQTYSNQPQHF. In DNA, the CDR3 is TGTGCCAGTAGTATTCCTCCGGGACGGCAAACTTATAGCAATCAGCCCCAGCATTTT. V is TRBV19 and J is TRBJ1-5; D might be TRBD1 (5 bases). Trimming removed 3 bases at V and 0 bases at J, with 21 bases between. The CDR3 covers 19 residues. Germline CDR1 and CDR2: LNHDA and SQIVND (reference sequence).

This clonotype was counted only a few times. The chain has TRBV29-1 and TRBJ1-4; D call uncertain. The length of the CDR3 is 11 residues. The germline CDR1 and CDR2 sequences are SQVTM and ANQGSEA. V was trimmed by 6 bases and J by 7 bases, leaving 9 bases between them. CDR3: CSVSKGEKLFF. CDR3 coding DNA: TGCAGCGTGAGTAAGGGTGAAAAACTGTTTTTT.